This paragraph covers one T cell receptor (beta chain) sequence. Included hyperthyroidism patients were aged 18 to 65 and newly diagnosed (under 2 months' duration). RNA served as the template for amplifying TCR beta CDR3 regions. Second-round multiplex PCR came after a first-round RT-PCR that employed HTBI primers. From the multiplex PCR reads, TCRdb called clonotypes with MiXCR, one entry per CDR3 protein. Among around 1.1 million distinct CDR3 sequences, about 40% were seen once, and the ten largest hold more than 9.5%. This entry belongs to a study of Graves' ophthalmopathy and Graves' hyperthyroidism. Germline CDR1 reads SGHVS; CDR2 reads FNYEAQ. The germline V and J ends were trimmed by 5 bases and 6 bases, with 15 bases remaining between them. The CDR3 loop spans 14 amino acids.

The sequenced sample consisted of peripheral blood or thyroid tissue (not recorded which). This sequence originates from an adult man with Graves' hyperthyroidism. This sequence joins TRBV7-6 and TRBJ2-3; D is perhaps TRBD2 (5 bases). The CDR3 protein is CASSHGRGRDTQYF. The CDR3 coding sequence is TGTGCCAGCAGCCACGGCCGAGGGCGGGATACGCAGTATTTT.